Following are 14 T cell receptor beta chains from one sample sequenced in a study of blood T cells in healthy people across ages (dated by TCRdb to about 2015). To prepare the library, 5' RACE was applied. The sample was run on an Illumina HiSeq 2500. The second PCR ran for roughly 6 to 11 cycles and used a J-beta primer mix along with a sample-barcoded 5' primer. The public reads were quality trimmed at Q25 with fastp and then assembled into clones with MiXCR by TCRdb, keeping productive beta chains. Rows with a matching CDR3 protein are joined into one entry that keeps the most common DNA and genes. Here the sample has roughly 680,000 distinct CDR3 sequences; roughly 21% occur a single time. Approximately 3.7% of the sample is in the top ten clones. The source material was blood. These receptors were collected from a man in his 70s in good health.

This clonotype has just a few counts. The V and J genes are TRBV20-1 and TRBJ2-1; 7 bases are a match to TRBD2. Germline loops: CDR1 DFQATT, CDR2 SNEGSKA (reference sequence). The CDR3 has 13 residues. The junction had 8 bases not matched to a gene; V was cut back by 3 bases and J by 9 bases. This CDR3 is CSARGAGIGEQFF. CDR3 nucleotide sequence: TGCAGTGCTAGGGGAGCGGGAATCGGTGAGCAGTTCTTC.

This clonotype was seen a handful of times. This sequence joins TRBV14 and TRBJ2-5, with D perhaps TRBD2 (5 bases). The germline gives CDR1 SGHDN, CDR2 FVKESK. V lost 1 base to trimming and J lost 4 bases, with 10 bases between them. This CDR3 has 14 amino acids. The CDR3 loop reads CASSQAVSGETQYF. Written as DNA, the CDR3 is TGTGCCAGCAGCCAAGCGGTCAGCGGAGAGACCCAGTACTTC.

The table lists this clonotype with many counts. V gene TRBV5-1 combines with J gene TRBJ2-5, with a weak D call TRBD2 (6 bases). V lost 0 bases and J 4 bases, leaving 13 bases between the germline ends. Looked up from germline, CDR1 is SGHRS and CDR2 is YFSETQ. The CDR3 covers 15 residues. For the CDR3, the DNA is TGCGCCAGCAGCTTGGTCGGGGGAGCAGGAGAGACCCAGTACTTC. Protein product: CASSLVGGAGETQYF.

The sample holds a few counts of this clonotype. The V gene is TRBV28, the J gene TRBJ1-2, with TRBD1 matching 8 bases. Germline CDR1 is MDHEN and CDR2 is SYDVKM. V lost 8 bases to trimming and J lost 8 bases; unmatched junction nucleotides: 10. This CDR3 has 13 residues. Here the CDR3 reads CASRNPTGDGYTF. The CDR3 DNA reads TGTGCCAGCCGTAACCCGACAGGGGACGGCTACACCTTC.

A word on this clonotype: A much more abundant neighbour one base away suggests this may be a read error. The chain recombines TRBV3-1 with TRBJ2-1, with D possibly called TRBD1 or TRBD2 (5 bases each). This CDR3 has 15 residues. V was trimmed by 3 bases and J by 3 bases, leaving 12 bases between them. The V gene's germline CDR1 is LGHDT and CDR2 YNNKEL (reference sequence). This chain's CDR3 is CASSHRDVNYNEQFF. CDR3 coding DNA: TGTGCCAGCAGCCACCGGGACGTAAACTACAATGAGCAGTTCTTC.

The chain recombines TRBV29-1 with TRBJ1-2; no definite D call. The V end was cut by 3 bases, the J end by 5 bases, with 7 bases between. This CDR3 region has 11 residues. Per germline, CDR1 SQVTM and CDR2 ANQGSEA. CDR3 sequence reads: CSVETAYGYTF. DNA for the CDR3: TGCAGCGTTGAGACCGCTTATGGCTACACCTTC.

The rearrangement links TRBV2 to TRBJ1-2; TRBD1 agrees at 9 bases. Germline loops: CDR1 SNHLY, CDR2 FYNNEI. V trimming: 1 base; J trimming: 8 bases; junction bases outside the gene matches: 5. The CDR3 is 14 amino acids. This CDR3 reads CASSEVDRGLGYTF. The CDR3 bases are TGTGCCAGCAGTGAAGTAGACAGGGGGTTAGGCTACACCTTC.

This clonotype was counted a few times. This chain connects TRBV29-1 to TRBJ2-1; TRBD1 agrees at 9 bases. From germline, CDR1 is SQVTM and CDR2 ANQGSEA. The CDR3 spans 17 residues. V gave up 6 bases and J gave up 2 bases; unmatched junction bases: 14. The DNA of the CDR3 is TGCAGCGTGGATGGGACAGGGTTGACACTAACCTACAATGAGCAGTTCTTC. Amino acids: CSVDGTGLTLTYNEQFF.

This clonotype has just a few counts. The genes are TRBV6-5 and TRBJ2-3; 9 bases align to TRBD2. The germline CDR1 and CDR2 sequences are MNHEY and SVGAGI. V lost 2 bases and J lost 2; bases outside the gene matches: 5. This CDR3 is 16 amino acids long. The CDR3 protein is CASSYSPSGNTDTQYF. As DNA, the CDR3 is TGTGCCAGCAGTTACAGTCCTAGCGGGAACACAGATACGCAGTATTTT.

In the case of this clonotype: A much larger clonotype is one base distant, so this may be a read error. The V call is TRBV7-2, the J call TRBJ2-5; TRBD2 matches 8 bases. The DNA end favors TRBJ2-7, so the J call may be wrong. The CDR3 contains 13 residues. Germline V gene data show CDR1 as SGHTA and CDR2 as FQGNSA. The CDR3 spells CARSRSGIHEQYF. CDR3 DNA: TGTGCCCGCAGCCGTAGCGGGATCCACGAGCAGTACTTC.

This clonotype has only a few counts. The chain employs TRBV7-8 and TRBJ2-5, with 8 bases that match TRBD2. The V segment lost 0 bases and the J segment 4 bases; nucleotides outside the gene matches: 10. This CDR3 comprises 17 residues. Per the germline V gene, CDR1 is SGHVS and CDR2 is FQNEAQ. CDR3 nucleotides: TGTGCCAGCAGCTTAGCTCCACCGGGAGGGCAGAGAGAGACCCAGTACTTC. Translation: CASSLAPPGGQRETQYF.

This clonotype has a handful of counts. The conserved closing phenylalanine or tryptophan is absent in this CDR3, likely reflecting a read error. The chain links TRBV4-3 to TRBJ2-5, with TRBD2 matching 12 bases. The DNA end is a closer match to TRBJ2-1, so the J assignment may be wrong. The CDR3 has 17 amino acids. CDR1 is LGHNA and CDR2 is YSLEER in the germline V gene. The CDR3 nucleotides are TGCGCCAGCAGCCAAGACCAGGGACTAGCGGGTTACAATGAGCAGTTCCTC. It encodes CASSQDQGLAGYNEQFL.

This clonotype was counted only a few times. V and J are TRBV12-5 and TRBJ2-2, with 7 bases fitting TRBD2. Trimming took 1 base from V and 9 from J; bases not matched to a gene: 5. Germline V gene sequence: CDR1 LGHNT, CDR2 FRNRAP. The CDR3 is 14 residues long. The CDR3 bases are TGTGCTAGTGGTTTGGGACTAGCTATGTGGGAGCTGTTTTTT. Translation: CASGLGLAMWELFF.

The chain links TRBV20-1 to TRBJ1-5; D unclear. Germline V gene data show CDR1 as DFQATT and CDR2 as SNEGSKA (reference sequence). Trimming pared 6 bases from V and 2 bases from J, leaving 11 bases between. The CDR3 contains 13 residues. CDR3 loop: CSAREVGNQPQHF. DNA for the CDR3: TGCAGTGCCCGGGAGGTTGGCAATCAGCCCCAGCATTTT.